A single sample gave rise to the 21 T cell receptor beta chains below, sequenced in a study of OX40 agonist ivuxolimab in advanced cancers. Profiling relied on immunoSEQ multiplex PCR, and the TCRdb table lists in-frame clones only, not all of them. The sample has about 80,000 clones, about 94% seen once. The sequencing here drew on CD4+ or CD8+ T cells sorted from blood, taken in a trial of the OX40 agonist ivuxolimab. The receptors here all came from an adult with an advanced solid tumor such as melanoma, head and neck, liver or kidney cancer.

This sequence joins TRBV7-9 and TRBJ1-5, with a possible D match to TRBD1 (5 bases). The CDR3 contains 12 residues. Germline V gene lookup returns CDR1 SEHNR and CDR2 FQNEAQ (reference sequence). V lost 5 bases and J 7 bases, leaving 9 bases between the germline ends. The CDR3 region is CASSTGTQPQHF. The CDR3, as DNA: TGTGCCAGCAGCACGGGGACCCAGCCCCAGCATTTT.

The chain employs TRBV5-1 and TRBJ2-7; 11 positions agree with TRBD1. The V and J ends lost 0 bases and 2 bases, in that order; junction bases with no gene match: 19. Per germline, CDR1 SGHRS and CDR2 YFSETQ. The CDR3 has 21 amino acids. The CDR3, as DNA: TGCGCCAGCAGCTTGGAAATATGGGACAGGGGGGAATTGGTAGTCCCCTACGAGCAGTACTTC. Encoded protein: CASSLEIWDRGELVVPYEQYF.

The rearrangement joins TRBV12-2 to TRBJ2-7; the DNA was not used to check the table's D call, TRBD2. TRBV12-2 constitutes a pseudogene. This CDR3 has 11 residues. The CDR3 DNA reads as TGTGCAAGTCGCCCTCGGTACGAGCAGTACTTC. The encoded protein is CASRPRYEQYF.

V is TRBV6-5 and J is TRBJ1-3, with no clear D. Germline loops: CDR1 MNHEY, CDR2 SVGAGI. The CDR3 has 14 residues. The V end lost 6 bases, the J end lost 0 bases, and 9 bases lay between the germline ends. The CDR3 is CASRSASSGNTIYF. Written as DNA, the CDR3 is TGTGCCAGCAGGTCGGCATCCTCTGGAAACACCATATATTTT.

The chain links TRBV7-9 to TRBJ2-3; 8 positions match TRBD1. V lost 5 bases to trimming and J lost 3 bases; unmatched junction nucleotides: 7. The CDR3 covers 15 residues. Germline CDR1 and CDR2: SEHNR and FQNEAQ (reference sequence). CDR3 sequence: CASSPPGQATDTQYF. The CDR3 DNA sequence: TGTGCCAGCAGCCCGCCGGGACAGGCAACAGATACGCAGTATTTT. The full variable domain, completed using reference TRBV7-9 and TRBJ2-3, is DTGVSQNPRHKITKRGQNVTFRCDPISEHNRLYWYRQTLGQGPEFLTYFQNEAQLEKSRLLSDRFSAERPKGSFSTLEIQRTEQGDSAMYLCASSPPGQATDTQYFGPGTRLTVL.

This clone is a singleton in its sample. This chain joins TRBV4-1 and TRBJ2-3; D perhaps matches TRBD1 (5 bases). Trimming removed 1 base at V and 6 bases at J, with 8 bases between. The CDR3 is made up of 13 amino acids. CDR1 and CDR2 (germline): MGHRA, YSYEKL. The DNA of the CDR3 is TGCGCCAGCAGCCAAGGGCAGGGTGATACGCAGTATTTT. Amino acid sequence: CASSQGQGDTQYF.

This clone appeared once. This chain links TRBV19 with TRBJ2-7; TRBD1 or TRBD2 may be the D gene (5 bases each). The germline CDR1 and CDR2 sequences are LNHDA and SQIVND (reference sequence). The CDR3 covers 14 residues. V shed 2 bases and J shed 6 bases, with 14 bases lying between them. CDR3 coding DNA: TGTGCCAGTAGTATAAGGGACCGACCCCTCGAGCAGTACTTC. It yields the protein CASSIRDRPLEQYF.

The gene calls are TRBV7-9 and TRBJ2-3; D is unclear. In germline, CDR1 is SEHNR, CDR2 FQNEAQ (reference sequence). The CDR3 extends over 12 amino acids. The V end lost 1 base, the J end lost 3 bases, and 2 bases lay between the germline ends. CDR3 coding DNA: TGTGCCAGCAGCTTAGGAACAGATACGCAGTATTTT. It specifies CASSLGTDTQYF.

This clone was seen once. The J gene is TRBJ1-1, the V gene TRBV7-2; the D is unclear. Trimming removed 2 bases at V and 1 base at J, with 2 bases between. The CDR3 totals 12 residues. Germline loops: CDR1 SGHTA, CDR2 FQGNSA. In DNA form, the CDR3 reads TGTGCCAGCAGCTTATGGAACACTGAAGCTTTCTTT. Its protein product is CASSLWNTEAFF.

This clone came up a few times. The CDR3 protein is CASSFYATANYGYTF. The CDR3 nucleotides read TGTGCCAGCAGTTTCTATGCGACAGCTAACTATGGCTACACCTTC. The V and J genes are TRBV28 and TRBJ1-2, with a weak D call TRBD1 (5 bases). With 3 bases removed from V and 0 bases from J, the gap between germline ends came to 11 bases. Germline loops: CDR1 MDHEN, CDR2 SYDVKM. This CDR3 spans 15 amino acids.

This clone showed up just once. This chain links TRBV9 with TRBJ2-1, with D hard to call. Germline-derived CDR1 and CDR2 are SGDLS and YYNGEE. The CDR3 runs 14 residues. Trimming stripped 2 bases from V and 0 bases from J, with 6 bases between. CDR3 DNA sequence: TGTGCCAGCAGCGTGGCGAGCTCCTACAATGAGCAGTTCTTC. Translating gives CASSVASSYNEQFF. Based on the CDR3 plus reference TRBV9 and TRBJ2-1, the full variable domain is DSGVTQTPKHLITATGQRVTLRCSPRSGDLSVYWYQQSLDQGLQFLIQYYNGEERAKGNILERFSAQQFPDLHSELNLSSLELGDSALYFCASSVASSYNEQFFGPGTRLTVL.

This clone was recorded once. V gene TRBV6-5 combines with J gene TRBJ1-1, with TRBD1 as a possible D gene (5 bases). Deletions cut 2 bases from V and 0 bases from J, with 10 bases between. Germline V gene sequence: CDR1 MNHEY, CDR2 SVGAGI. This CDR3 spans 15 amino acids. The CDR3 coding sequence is TGTGCCAGCAGTTACCGGGGCAGGATGAACACTGAAGCTTTCTTT. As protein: CASSYRGRMNTEAFF.

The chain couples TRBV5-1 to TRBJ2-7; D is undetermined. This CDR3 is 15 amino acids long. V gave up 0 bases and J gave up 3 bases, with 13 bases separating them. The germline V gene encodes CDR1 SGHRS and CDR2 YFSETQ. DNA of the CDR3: TGCGCCAGCAGCTTGGCCTCCGGGCCGGGCTACGAGCAGTACTTC. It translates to CASSLASGPGYEQYF.

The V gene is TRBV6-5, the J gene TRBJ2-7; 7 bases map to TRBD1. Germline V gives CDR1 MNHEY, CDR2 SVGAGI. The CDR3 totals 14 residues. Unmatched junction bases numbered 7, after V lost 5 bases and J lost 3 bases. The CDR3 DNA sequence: TGTGCCAGCAGTCTCCAGACAGGGCGCTACGAGCAGTACTTC. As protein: CASSLQTGRYEQYF.

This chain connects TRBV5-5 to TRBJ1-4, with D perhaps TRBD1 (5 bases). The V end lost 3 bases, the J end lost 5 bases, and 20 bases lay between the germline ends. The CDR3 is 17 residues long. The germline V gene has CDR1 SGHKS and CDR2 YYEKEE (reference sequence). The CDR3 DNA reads TGTGCCAGCAGCTACATCAGGGAGGGATGGTTAAATGAAAAACTGTTTTTT. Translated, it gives CASSYIREGWLNEKLFF.

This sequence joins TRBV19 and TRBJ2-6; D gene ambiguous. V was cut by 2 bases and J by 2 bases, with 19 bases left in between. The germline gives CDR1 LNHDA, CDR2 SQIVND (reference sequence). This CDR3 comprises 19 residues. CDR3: CASSIKAARYQTGANVLTF. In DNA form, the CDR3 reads TGTGCCAGTAGTATAAAGGCCGCCCGTTACCAGACTGGGGCCAACGTCCTGACTTTC.

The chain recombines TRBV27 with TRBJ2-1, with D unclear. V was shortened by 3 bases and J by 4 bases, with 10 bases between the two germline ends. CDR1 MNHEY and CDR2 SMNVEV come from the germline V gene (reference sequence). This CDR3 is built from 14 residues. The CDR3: CASSLLTGYNEQFF. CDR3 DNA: TGTGCCAGCAGTTTGCTGACTGGATACAATGAGCAGTTCTTC.

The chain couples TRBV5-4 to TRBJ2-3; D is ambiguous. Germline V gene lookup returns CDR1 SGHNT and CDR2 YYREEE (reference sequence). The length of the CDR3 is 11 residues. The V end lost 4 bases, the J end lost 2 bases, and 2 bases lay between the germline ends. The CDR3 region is CASSDTDTQYF. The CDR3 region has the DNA TGTGCCAGCAGCGACACAGATACGCAGTATTTT.

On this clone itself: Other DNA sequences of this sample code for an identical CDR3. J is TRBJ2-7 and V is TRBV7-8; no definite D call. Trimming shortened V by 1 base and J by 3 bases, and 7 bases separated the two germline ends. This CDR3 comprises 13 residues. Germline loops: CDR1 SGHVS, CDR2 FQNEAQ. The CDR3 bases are TGTGCCAGCAGCTTAGGACCCAGCTACGAGCAGTACTTC. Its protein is CASSLGPSYEQYF. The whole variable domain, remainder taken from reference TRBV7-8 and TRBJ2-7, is GAGVSQSPRYKVAKRGQDVALRCDPISGHVSLFWYQQALGQGPEFLTYFQNEAQLDKSGLPSDRFFAERPEGSVSTLKIQRTQQEDSAVYLCASSLGPSYEQYFGPGTRLTVT.

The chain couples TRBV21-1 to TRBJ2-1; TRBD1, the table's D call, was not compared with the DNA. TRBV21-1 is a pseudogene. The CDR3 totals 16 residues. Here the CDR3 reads CASSPEGTGRYNEQFF. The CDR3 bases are TGTGCCAGCAGCCCTGAGGGGACAGGGCGCTACAATGAGCAGTTCTTC.

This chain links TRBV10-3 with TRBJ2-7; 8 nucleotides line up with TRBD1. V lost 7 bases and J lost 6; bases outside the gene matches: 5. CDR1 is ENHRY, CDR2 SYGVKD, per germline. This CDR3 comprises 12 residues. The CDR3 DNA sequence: TGTGCCATCATAGGACAGGGCGGCGAGCAGTACTTC. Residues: CAIIGQGGEQYF.